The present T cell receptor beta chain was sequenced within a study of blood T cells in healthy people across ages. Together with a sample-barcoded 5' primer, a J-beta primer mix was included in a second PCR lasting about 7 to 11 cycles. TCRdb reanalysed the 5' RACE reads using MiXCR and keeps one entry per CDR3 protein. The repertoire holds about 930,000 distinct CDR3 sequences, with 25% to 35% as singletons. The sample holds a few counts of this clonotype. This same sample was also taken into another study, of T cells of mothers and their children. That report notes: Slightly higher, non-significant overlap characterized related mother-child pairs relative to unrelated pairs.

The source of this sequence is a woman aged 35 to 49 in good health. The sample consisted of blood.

DNA of the CDR3: TGCAGTGCTAGGAACGGGGCGGGAGCGTCCGAGACCCAGTACTTC. Its protein is CSARNGAGASETQYF. The chain joins TRBV20-1 to TRBJ2-5; 7 nucleotides align to TRBD2. This CDR3 region has 15 residues. J gave up 5 bases and V 3 bases, and 12 bases lay outside the gene matches. Germline V gene data show CDR1 as DFQATT and CDR2 as SNEGSKA (reference sequence).